This TCR beta chain was sequenced for a study of cytomegalovirus exposure and HLA in healthy donors. Germline V gene sequence: CDR1 SNHLY, CDR2 FYNNEI. The CDR3 sequence is 16 residues long. Whole-study findings and limits: The availability of immune exposure information extended only to CMV serostatus. The likely origin of a cluster of highly shared sequence variants was a sequencing artifact. Rarity held for most TCR sequences, but there were some public TCRs that occurred in many donors.

Remarks on this clone: Its matching antigen is unknown. The germline gene is not matched at one end of the junction; a read error may be the cause.

The study ran its PCR with 60 Vbeta and 13 Jbeta primers. Only in-frame clones appear in the TCRdb table, and some are missing; sequencing was by immunoSEQ multiplex PCR. The repertoire consists of 90,000 to 120,000 clones, with 82% occurring once and the leading ten covering 2% to 3%. This chain connects TRBV2 to TRBJ2-4; perhaps TRBD2 as D (6 bases). Sequenced sample: PBMCs. This receptor was obtained from a man aged 25 to 40 in good health and CMV-seropositive. In DNA form, the CDR3 reads TGTGCCAGCAGTGAAAATTCGGGGGTAGCCAAAAACAGTCAGTACTTC. Protein: CASSENSGVAKNSQYF.